Following are 26 T cell receptor beta chains from one sample sequenced in a study of breast tumors, draining lymph nodes, adjacent tissues. The lymph nodes were axillary draining lymph nodes from breast cancer patients. Using its own MiXCR run on the multiplex PCR reads, TCRdb lists one record per CDR3 protein. The table shows fewer than 250,000 distinct CDR3 sequences, with 32% occurring only once. The specimen sequenced was axillary lymph node tissue. These receptors all come from a female donor with breast cancer. Some clones in this sample may be carry-over from other donors' samples.

This clonotype was recorded at least ten times. The V and J genes are TRBV19 and TRBJ1-2; D gene ambiguous. The germline V gene encodes CDR1 LNHDA and CDR2 SQIVND (reference sequence). The germline V and J ends were trimmed by 4 bases and 8 bases, with 14 bases remaining between them. The CDR3 sequence is 13 residues long. CDR3 loop: CASSRLKDAGYTF. CDR3 nucleotides: TGTGCCAGTAGTAGATTAAAGGACGCCGGCTACACCTTC.

The chain is built from TRBV19 and TRBJ2-1; D is perhaps TRBD1 (8 bases). This CDR3 region has 16 residues. Germline V CDR1 and CDR2: LNHDA, SQIVND (reference sequence). The ends were cut back, 6 bases at V and 10 bases at J, with 25 bases in the middle. CDR3 sequence reads: CASRNPGQGGPGEQFF. CDR3 bases: TGTGCCAGTAGAAATCCCGGACAGGGAGGGCCAGGGGAGCAGTTCTTC.

This clonotype was detected ten times or more. This chain connects TRBV4-3 to TRBJ2-7, with 7 bases fitting TRBD2. V lost 1 base and J lost 5; bases outside the gene matches: 8. This CDR3 spans 15 amino acids. CDR1 is LGHNA, CDR2 YSLEER, per germline. Written as DNA, the CDR3 is TGCGCCAGCAGCCAAGGTGGCAGGGAGGGAGACGAGCAGTACTTC. Translating it yields CASSQGGREGDEQYF.

This clonotype was recorded many times. The DNA of the CDR3 is TGCAGTGCTAGTGATCGAGGGGGCGGGGAGCTGTTTTTT. This translates into CSASDRGGGELFF. This chain joins TRBV20-1 and TRBJ2-2, with D possibly TRBD1 on 6 matching bases. There are 13 residues in the CDR3. V lost 3 bases, J lost 7 bases, and 12 bases lay in between. Germline V gene sequence: CDR1 DFQATT, CDR2 SNEGSKA (reference sequence).

V and J are TRBV20-1 and TRBJ2-5; 8 nucleotides agree with TRBD1. There are 13 residues in the CDR3. Looked up from germline, CDR1 is DFQATT and CDR2 is SNEGSKA (reference sequence). V shed 5 bases and J 5 bases; nucleotides not matched to a gene: 7. CDR3 amino acids: CSAESDRAETQYF. The CDR3 DNA sequence: TGCAGTGCTGAATCGGACAGGGCTGAGACCCAGTACTTC.

This clonotype was detected only a few times. This rearrangement joins TRBV29-1 to TRBJ1-1; possible D gene TRBD1, 5 bases. CDR3 length: 12 amino acids. V gave up 4 bases and J gave up 6 bases, with 12 bases separating them. CDR1 and CDR2 (germline): SQVTM, ANQGSEA. As DNA, the CDR3 is TGCAGCGTTGTAAGGGAAGGGGCTGAAGCTTTCTTT. The encoded protein is CSVVREGAEAFF. Looking up the rest from reference TRBV29-1 and TRBJ1-1 gives the full variable domain: SAVISQKPSRDICQRGTSLTIQCQVDSQVTMMFWYRQQPGQSLTLIATANQGSEATYESGFVIDKFPISRPNLTFSTLTVSNMSPEDSSIYLCSVVREGAEAFFGQGTRLTVV.

This clonotype was detected ten times or more. The V and J genes are TRBV5-1 and TRBJ2-1; tentatively, D is TRBD1 (6 bases). The CDR3 totals 14 residues. Looked up from germline, CDR1 is SGHRS and CDR2 is YFSETQ. The V end was cut by 4 bases, the J end by 7 bases, with 15 bases between. The CDR3 DNA sequence: TGCGCCAGCAGCGCGCCCAGGGGATCGAATGAGCAGTTCTTC. Amino acids: CASSAPRGSNEQFF.

Points on this clonotype: This clone may be a read error of a much larger clone one base away. The chain has TRBV5-1 and TRBJ2-5; 9 bases line up with TRBD2. Germline CDR1 reads SGHRS; CDR2 reads YFSETQ. The CDR3 sequence is 15 residues long. The CDR3 region is CASSLAAVAGETQCF. The CDR3 nucleotides read TGCGCCAGCAGCTTGGCAGCAGTAGCGGGAGAGACCCAGTGCTTC.

The rearrangement links TRBV19 to TRBJ2-5, with a tentative D call TRBD2 (5 bases). The CDR3 consists of 12 residues. Deletions cut 6 bases from V and 5 bases from J, with 10 bases between. CDR1 is LNHDA and CDR2 is SQIVND in the germline V gene (reference sequence). DNA of the CDR3: TGTGCCAGTAGGGGGAGAAACGAGACCCAGTACTTC. Translation gives CASRGRNETQYF.

This clonotype was recorded many times. The chain recombines TRBV28 with TRBJ2-1; tentatively, D is TRBD1 or TRBD2 (5 bases each). The CDR3 has 12 amino acids. The germline gives CDR1 MDHEN, CDR2 SYDVKM. Between the trimmed V and J ends, which lost 6 bases and 8 bases, there was a span of 11 bases. CDR3 amino acids: CASRGTVDEQFF. CDR3 DNA sequence: TGTGCCAGCAGGGGGACGGTGGATGAGCAGTTCTTC.

The chain recombines TRBV9 with TRBJ1-5; D is unclear. V was pared by 5 bases and J by 2 bases, with 14 bases between. Germline CDR1 SGDLS, CDR2 YYNGEE. The CDR3 sequence is 15 residues long. The CDR3 nucleotides are TGTGCCAGCAGGCGGCCTTTCGGGGGCAATCAGCCCCAGCATTTT. Protein sequence: CASRRPFGGNQPQHF.

V is TRBV10-1 and J is TRBJ2-3; 8 nucleotides match TRBD2. Germline V gene lookup returns CDR1 WNHNN and CDR2 SYGVQD (reference sequence). Germline trimming cut 8 bases from V and 4 bases from J; bases unmatched to any gene: 8. This CDR3 comprises 14 residues. CDR3 DNA: TGCGCCAGCCCGGGGGGGGGGGCCGCAGATACGCAGTATTTT. This translates into CASPGGGAADTQYF.

The chain carries TRBV9 and TRBJ2-3, with D possibly being TRBD2 (5 bases). CDR1 and CDR2 (germline): SGDLS, YYNGEE. V lost 4 bases, J lost 11 bases, and 23 bases lay in between. The CDR3 has 15 residues. CDR3 sequence reads: CASSPLSGVYNEQYF. CDR3 nucleotides: TGTGCCAGCAGCCCCCTAAGCGGTGTCTACAATGAGCAGTATTTT.

The table lists this clonotype with a count of one. The chain links TRBV29-1 to TRBJ2-3, with D perhaps TRBD1 (6 bases). Trimming took off 7 bases at V and 0 bases at J, with 23 bases between the two ends. The CDR3 spans 17 residues. Germline V gene sequence: CDR1 SQVTM, CDR2 ANQGSEA. CDR3 sequence (DNA): TGCAGCGCCAGCAGTGAAGGGGGATACTCTAGCACAGATACGCAGTATTTT. Protein product: CSASSEGGYSSTDTQYF.

The table lists this clonotype with many counts. This chain connects TRBV6-2 or TRBV6-3 to TRBJ2-7, with TRBD2 matching over 8 bases. Germline lookup yields CDR1 MNHEY and CDR2 SVGEGT. The V and J ends lost 5 bases and 0 bases, in that order; junction bases with no gene match: 9. The CDR3 has 16 amino acids. CDR3 sequence (DNA): TGTGCCAGCAGTCACCCGGGACTAGGTGTCTCCTACGAGCAGTACTTC. Its translation is CASSHPGLGVSYEQYF.

This clonotype has a count of ten or more. This chain links TRBV20-1 with TRBJ2-3, with 13 bases lining up with TRBD2. Germline trimming cut 3 bases from V and 6 bases from J; bases unmatched to any gene: 6. CDR1 is DFQATT and CDR2 is SNEGSKA in the germline V gene (reference sequence). The CDR3 sequence is 15 residues long. CDR3 nucleotides: TGCAGTGCTAGGGGGACTAGCGGGATAATGGATACGCAGTATTTT. Encoded protein: CSARGTSGIMDTQYF.

This clonotype appeared many times. V usage is TRBV20-1 and J usage is TRBJ2-1; TRBD1 or TRBD2 may be the D gene (5 bases each). The V gene lost 0 bases and the J gene lost 9 bases, with 9 bases spanning the gap. Germline loops: CDR1 DFQATT, CDR2 SNEGSKA (reference sequence). This CDR3 has 12 amino acids. The CDR3: CSAREGPIEQFF. The CDR3, as DNA: TGCAGTGCTAGAGAGGGACCGATTGAGCAGTTCTTC.

Many counts were recorded for this clonotype. The chain couples TRBV6-2 or TRBV6-3 to TRBJ1-5; D may be TRBD1 (5 bases). The CDR3 sequence is 14 residues long. Germline V gene lookup returns CDR1 MNHEY and CDR2 SVGEGT. Trimming took off 7 bases at V and 6 bases at J, with 16 bases between the two ends. The chain's CDR3 is CASTRDGSRQPQHF. The CDR3 region has the DNA TGTGCCAGCACCCGGGACGGGAGTCGTCAGCCCCAGCATTTT.

For this clonotype: Just one base apart from a much larger clone, this may be a read error. This rearrangement joins TRBV6-1 to TRBJ1-3, with TRBD1 matching 8 bases. CDR1 and CDR2 (germline): MNHNS, SASEGT. The CDR3 consists of 17 residues. Trimming cost V 5 bases and J 0 bases; bases outside gene matches: 9. CDR3 residues: CASSHPRDRLSGNTIYF. CDR3 nucleotide sequence: TGTGCCAGCAGTCATCCTAGGGACAGGCTCTCTGGAAACACCATATATTTT.

This clonotype was counted at least ten times. In DNA, the CDR3 is TGTGCCAGCAGTGCCCGGACAGCCCAAGAGACCCAGTACTTC. This translates into CASSARTAQETQYF. This rearrangement joins TRBV25-1 to TRBJ2-5, with D possibly TRBD1 on 6 matching bases. Trimming cost V 4 bases and J 1 base, with 10 bases left between them. The CDR3 has 14 amino acids. Germline V gene sequence: CDR1 MGHDK, CDR2 SYGVNS.

This clonotype was seen at least ten times. The genes are TRBV7-3 and TRBJ1-5, with TRBD1 matching 10 bases. The junction had 3 bases not matched to a gene; V was cut back by 5 bases and J by 8 bases. The germline V gene encodes CDR1 SGHTA and CDR2 FQGTGA. This CDR3 is 13 amino acids long. CDR3 DNA: TGTGCCAGCAGCCGGGACAGGGGAGAGCCCCAGCATTTT. Amino acids: CASSRDRGEPQHF.

This clonotype was detected many times. The V gene is TRBV20-1, the J gene TRBJ2-1; 8 nucleotides align to TRBD2. Trimming removed 4 bases from V and 7 bases from J; junction bases left unmatched: 6. The CDR3 runs 13 residues. Per germline, CDR1 DFQATT and CDR2 SNEGSKA (reference sequence). The CDR3 DNA follows: TGCAGTGCTAATAGGCCGGGGGGGAATGAGCAGTTCTTC. This gives the protein CSANRPGGNEQFF.

This chain links TRBV9 with TRBJ2-3; perhaps TRBD1 as D (6 bases). This CDR3 region has 14 residues. Germline CDR1 SGDLS, CDR2 YYNGEE. V was trimmed by 3 bases and J by 2 bases, leaving 10 bases between them. CDR3 in DNA: TGTGCCAGCAGCGGGGGGCGGGCCACAGATACGCAGTATTTT. Its protein product is CASSGGRATDTQYF.

In its sample, this clonotype was seen many times. V usage is TRBV18 and J usage is TRBJ2-6; no clear D. The germline gives CDR1 KGHSH, CDR2 LQKENI. The CDR3 contains 15 residues. The ends were cut back, 2 bases at V and 4 bases at J, with 9 bases in the middle. CDR3 sequence: CASSPGVSGANVLTF. CDR3 bases: TGTGCCAGCTCACCAGGGGTGTCGGGGGCCAACGTCCTGACTTTC.

Points on this clonotype: A junction boundary mismatches the germline segment, possibly from a read error. This sequence joins TRBV15 and TRBJ1-4, with D uncertain. Germline V gives CDR1 LNHNV, CDR2 YYDKDF (reference sequence). This CDR3 has 15 residues. In nucleotides, the CDR3 is TGTGCCACCAGCAGAGAATCCGCAACTAACGAAAAACTGTTTTTT. It translates to CATSRESATNEKLFF.

About this clonotype: This may be a read error, as it is one base from a much larger clone. This chain links TRBV5-5 with TRBJ2-3, with 8 bases identical to TRBD1. Per the germline V gene, CDR1 is SGHKS and CDR2 is YYEKEE (reference sequence). The CDR3 is made up of 15 amino acids. The CDR3 loop reads CAGSFRGLETDTQYF. The DNA for the CDR3 is TGTGCCGGCAGCTTCAGGGGGCTTGAAACAGATACGCAGTATTTT.